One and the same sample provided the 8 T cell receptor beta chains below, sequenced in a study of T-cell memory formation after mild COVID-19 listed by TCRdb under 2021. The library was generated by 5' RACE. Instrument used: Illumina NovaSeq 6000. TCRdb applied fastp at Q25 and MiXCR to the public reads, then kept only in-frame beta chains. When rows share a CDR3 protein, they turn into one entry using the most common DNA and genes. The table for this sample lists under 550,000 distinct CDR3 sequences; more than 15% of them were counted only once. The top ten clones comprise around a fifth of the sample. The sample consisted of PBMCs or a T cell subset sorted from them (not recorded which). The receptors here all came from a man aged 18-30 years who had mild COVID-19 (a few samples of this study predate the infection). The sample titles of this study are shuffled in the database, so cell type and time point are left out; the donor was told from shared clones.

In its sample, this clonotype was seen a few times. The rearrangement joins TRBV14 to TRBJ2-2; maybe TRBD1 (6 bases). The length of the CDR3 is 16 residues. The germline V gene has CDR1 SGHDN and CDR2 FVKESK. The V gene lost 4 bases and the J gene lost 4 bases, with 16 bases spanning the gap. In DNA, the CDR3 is TGTGCCAGCAGCCCCATATCGACAGGATTCACCGGGGAGCTGTTTTTT. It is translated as CASSPISTGFTGELFF.

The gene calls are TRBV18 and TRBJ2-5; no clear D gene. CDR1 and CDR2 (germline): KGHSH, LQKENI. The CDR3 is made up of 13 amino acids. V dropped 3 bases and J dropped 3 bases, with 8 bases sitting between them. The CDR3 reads CASSPRVEETQYF. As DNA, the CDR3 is TGTGCCAGCTCACCCCGGGTCGAAGAGACCCAGTACTTC.

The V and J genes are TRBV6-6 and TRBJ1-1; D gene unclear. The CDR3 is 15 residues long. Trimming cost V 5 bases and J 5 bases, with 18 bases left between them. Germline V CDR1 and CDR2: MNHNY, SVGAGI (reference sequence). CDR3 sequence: CASSIPEVRRTEAFF. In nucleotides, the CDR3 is TGTGCCAGCAGTATCCCCGAGGTACGGCGAACTGAAGCTTTCTTT.

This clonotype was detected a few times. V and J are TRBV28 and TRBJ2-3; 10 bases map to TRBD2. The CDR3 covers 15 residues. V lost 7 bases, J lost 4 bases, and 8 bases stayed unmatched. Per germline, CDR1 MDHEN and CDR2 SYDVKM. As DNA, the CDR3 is TGTGCCAGCACCCCAGGGAGCGGGGGGGCAGATACGCAGTATTTT. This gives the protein CASTPGSGGADTQYF.

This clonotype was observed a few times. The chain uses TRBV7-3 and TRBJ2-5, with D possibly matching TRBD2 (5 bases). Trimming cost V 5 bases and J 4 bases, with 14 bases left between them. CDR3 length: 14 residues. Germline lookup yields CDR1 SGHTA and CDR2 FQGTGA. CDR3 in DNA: TGTGCCAGCAGCGTAGACGGAGGAGCAGAGACCCAGTACTTC. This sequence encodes CASSVDGGAETQYF. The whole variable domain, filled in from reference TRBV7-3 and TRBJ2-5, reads GAGVSQTPSNKVTEKGKYVELRCDPISGHTALYWYRQSLGQGPEFLIYFQGTGAADDSGLPNDRFFAVRPEGSVSTLKIQRTERGDSAVYLCASSVDGGAETQYFGPGTRLLVL.

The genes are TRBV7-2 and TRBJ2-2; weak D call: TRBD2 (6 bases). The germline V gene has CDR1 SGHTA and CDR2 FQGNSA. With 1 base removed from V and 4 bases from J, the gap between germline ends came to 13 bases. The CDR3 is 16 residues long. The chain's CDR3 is CASSLVGLIPTGELFF. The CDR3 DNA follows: TGTGCCAGCAGCTTAGTGGGACTCATCCCCACCGGGGAGCTGTTTTTT.

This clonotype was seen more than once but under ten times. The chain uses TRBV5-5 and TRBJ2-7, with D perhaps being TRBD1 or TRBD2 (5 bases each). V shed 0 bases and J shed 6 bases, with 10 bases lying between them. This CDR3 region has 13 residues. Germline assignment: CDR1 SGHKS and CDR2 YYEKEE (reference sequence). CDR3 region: CASSLGDAGEQYV. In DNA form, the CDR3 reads TGTGCCAGCAGCTTGGGGGACGCGGGCGAGCAGTACGTC.

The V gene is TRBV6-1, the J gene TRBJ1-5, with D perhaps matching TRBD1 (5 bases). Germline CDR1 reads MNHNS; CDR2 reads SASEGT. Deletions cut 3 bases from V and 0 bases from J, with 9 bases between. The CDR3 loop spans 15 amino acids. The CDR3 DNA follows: TGTGCCAGCAGTGATCTGGACACTAGCAATCAGCCCCAGCATTTT. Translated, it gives CASSDLDTSNQPQHF.